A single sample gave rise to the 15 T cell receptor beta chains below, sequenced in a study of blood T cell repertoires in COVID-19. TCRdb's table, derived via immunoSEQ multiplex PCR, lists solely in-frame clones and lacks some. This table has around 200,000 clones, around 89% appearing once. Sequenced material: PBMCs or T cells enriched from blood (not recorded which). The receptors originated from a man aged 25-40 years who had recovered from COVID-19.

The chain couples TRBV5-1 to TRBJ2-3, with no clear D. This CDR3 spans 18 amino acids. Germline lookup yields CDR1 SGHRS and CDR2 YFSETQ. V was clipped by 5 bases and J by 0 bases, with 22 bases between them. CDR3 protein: CASRSQDRVLRSTDTQYF. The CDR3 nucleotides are TGCGCCAGCAGATCCCAAGATCGGGTTTTACGAAGCACAGATACGCAGTATTTT.

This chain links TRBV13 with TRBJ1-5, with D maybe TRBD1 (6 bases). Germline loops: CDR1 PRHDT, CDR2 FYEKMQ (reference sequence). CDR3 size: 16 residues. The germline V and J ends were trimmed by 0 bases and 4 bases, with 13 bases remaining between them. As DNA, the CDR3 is TGTGCCAGCAGCTTAGGGTTAGGACAGATGAATCAGCCCCAGCATTTT. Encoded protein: CASSLGLGQMNQPQHF.

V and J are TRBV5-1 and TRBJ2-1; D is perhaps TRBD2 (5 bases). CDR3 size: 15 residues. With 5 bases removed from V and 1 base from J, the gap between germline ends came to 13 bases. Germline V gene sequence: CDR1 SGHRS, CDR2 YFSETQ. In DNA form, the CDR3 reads TGCGCCAGCAGTCTGGAGGCAAATTCCTACAATGAGCAGTTCTTC. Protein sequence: CASSLEANSYNEQFF. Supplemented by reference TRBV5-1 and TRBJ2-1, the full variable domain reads KAGVTQTPRYLIKTRGQQVTLSCSPISGHRSVSWYQQTPGQGLQFLFEYFSETQRNKGNFPGRFSGRQFSNSRSEMNVSTLELGDSALYLCASSLEANSYNEQFFGPGTRLTVL.

CDR3 sequence (DNA): TGCGCCAGCAGCCAAGGCAGGGGCGATGAGCAGTTCTTC. It is translated as CASSQGRGDEQFF. The V and J genes are TRBV4-3 and TRBJ2-1; perhaps TRBD1 as D (6 bases). Germline V gene sequence: CDR1 LGHNA, CDR2 YSLEER. Trimming left V 1 base short and J 8 bases short, with 9 bases between. The CDR3 consists of 13 residues.

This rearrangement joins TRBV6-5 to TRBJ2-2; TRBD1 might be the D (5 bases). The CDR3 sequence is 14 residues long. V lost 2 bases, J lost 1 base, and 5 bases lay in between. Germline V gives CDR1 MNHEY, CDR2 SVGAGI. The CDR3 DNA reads TGTGCCAGCAGTTACACAGGGAACACCGGGGAGCTGTTTTTT. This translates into CASSYTGNTGELFF.

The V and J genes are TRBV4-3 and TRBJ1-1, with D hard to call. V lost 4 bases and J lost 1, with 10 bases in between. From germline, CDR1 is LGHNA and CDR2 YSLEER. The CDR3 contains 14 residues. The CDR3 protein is CASSPTEGNTEAFF. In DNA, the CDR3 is TGCGCCAGCAGCCCGACTGAGGGGAACACTGAAGCTTTCTTT.

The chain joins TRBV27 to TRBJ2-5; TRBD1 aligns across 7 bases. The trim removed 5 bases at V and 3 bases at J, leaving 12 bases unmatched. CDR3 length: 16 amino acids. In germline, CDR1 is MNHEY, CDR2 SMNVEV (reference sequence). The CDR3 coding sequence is TGTGCCAGCAGTCCTCGACAGGGTTTCCAAAAAGAGACCCAGTACTTC. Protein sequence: CASSPRQGFQKETQYF.

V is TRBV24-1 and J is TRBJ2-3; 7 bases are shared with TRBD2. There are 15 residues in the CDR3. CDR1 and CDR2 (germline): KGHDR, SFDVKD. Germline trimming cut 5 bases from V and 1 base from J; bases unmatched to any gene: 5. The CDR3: CATSVASGRTDTQYF. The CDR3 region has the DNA TGTGCCACCAGTGTCGCTAGCGGCCGCACAGATACGCAGTATTTT.

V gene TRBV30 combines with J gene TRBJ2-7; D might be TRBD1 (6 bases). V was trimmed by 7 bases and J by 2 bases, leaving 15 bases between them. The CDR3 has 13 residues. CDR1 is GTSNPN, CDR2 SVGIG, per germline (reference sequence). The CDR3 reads CASSNYRAYEQYF. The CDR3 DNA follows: TGTGCCTCGAGCAATTACAGGGCCTACGAGCAGTACTTC.

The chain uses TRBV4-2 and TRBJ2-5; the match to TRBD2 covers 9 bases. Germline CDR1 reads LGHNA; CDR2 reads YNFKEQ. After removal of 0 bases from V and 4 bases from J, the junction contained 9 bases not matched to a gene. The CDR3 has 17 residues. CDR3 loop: CASSQEVEREEGETQYF. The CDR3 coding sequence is TGTGCCAGCAGCCAAGAGGTGGAGCGGGAGGAAGGAGAGACCCAGTACTTC.

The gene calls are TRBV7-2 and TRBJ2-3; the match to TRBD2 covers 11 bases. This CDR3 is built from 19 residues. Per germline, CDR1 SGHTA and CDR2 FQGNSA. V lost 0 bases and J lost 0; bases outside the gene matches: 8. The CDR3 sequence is CASSLALAGVGPSTDTQYF. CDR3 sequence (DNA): TGTGCCAGCAGCTTAGCACTAGCGGGAGTGGGTCCTAGCACAGATACGCAGTATTTT.

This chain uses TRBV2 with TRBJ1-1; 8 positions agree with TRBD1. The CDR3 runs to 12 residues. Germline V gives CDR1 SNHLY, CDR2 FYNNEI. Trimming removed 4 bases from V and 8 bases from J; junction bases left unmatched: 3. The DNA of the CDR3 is TGTGCCAGCAGTGGGACAGGGATAGAAGCTTTCTTT. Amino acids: CASSGTGIEAFF.

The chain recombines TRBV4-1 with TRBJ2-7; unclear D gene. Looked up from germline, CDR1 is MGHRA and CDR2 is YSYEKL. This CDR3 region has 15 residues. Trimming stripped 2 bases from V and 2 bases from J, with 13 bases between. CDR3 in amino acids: CASSQLYLPPYEQYF. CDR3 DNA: TGCGCCAGCAGCCAATTATACCTACCACCCTACGAGCAGTACTTC.

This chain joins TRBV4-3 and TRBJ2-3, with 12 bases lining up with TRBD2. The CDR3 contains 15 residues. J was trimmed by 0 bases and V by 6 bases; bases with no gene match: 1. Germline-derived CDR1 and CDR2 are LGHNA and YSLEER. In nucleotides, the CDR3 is TGCGCCAGCAGGGGGACTAGCGGGAGCACAGATACGCAGTATTTT. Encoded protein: CASRGTSGSTDTQYF.

In DNA form, the CDR3 reads TGCGCCAGCAGCCAGGGACAGGGGGCTCCCTACGAGCAGTACTTC. Its translation: CASSQGQGAPYEQYF. The chain carries TRBV4-3 and TRBJ2-7; 12 bases line up with TRBD1. The CDR3 length is 15 residues. Germline trimming cut 3 bases from V and 2 bases from J; bases unmatched to any gene: 2. CDR1 LGHNA and CDR2 YSLEER come from the germline V gene.